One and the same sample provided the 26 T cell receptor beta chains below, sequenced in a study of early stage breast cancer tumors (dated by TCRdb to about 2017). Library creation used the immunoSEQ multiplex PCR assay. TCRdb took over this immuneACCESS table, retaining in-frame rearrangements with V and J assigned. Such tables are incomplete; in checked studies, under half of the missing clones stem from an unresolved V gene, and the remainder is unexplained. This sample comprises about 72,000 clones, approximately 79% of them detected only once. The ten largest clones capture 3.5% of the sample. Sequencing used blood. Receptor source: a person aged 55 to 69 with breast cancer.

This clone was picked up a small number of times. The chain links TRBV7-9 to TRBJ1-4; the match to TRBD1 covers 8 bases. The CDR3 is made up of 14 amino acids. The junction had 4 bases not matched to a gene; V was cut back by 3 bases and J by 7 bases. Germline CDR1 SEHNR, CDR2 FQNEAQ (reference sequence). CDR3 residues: CASSFTGGGEKLFF. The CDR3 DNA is TGTGCCAGCAGCTTTACAGGGGGAGGTGAAAAACTGTTTTTT.

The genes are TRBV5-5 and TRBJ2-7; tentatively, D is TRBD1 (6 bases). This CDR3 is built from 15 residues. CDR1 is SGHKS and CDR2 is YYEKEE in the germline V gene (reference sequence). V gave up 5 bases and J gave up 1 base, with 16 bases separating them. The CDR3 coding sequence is TGTGCCAGCAGTCCTACAGGGAGTAGGTCCTACGAGCAGTACTTC. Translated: CASSPTGSRSYEQYF.

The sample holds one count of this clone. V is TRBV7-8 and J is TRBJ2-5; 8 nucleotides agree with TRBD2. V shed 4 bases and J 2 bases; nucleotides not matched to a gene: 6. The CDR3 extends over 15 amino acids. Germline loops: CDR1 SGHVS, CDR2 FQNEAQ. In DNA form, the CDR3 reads TGTGCCAGCAGCTCGACTAGCGCCCTTCAAGAGACCCAGTACTTC. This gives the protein CASSSTSALQETQYF.

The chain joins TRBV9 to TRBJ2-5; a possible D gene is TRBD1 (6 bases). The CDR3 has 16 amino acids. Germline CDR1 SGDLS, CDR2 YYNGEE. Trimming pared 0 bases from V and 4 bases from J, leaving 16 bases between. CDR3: CASSVEGELRRETQYF. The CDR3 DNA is TGTGCCAGCAGCGTAGAGGGGGAGCTCAGGCGAGAGACCCAGTACTTC. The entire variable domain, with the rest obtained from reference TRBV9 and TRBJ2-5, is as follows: DSGVTQTPKHLITATGQRVTLRCSPRSGDLSVYWYQQSLDQGLQFLIQYYNGEERAKGNILERFSAQQFPDLHSELNLSSLELGDSALYFCASSVEGELRRETQYFGPGTRLLVL.

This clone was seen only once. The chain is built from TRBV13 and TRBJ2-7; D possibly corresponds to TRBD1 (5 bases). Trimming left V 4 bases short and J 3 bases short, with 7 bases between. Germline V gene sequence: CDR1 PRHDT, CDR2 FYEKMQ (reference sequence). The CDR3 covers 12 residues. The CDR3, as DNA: TGTGCCAGCAGCTCACAGGTCTACGAGCAGTACTTC. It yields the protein CASSSQVYEQYF.

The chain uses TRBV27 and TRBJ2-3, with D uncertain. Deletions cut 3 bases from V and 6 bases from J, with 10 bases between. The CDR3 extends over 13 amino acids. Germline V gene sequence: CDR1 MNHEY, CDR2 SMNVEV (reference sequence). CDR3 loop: CASSFGPQDTQYF. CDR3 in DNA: TGTGCCAGCAGTTTCGGCCCCCAGGATACGCAGTATTTT.

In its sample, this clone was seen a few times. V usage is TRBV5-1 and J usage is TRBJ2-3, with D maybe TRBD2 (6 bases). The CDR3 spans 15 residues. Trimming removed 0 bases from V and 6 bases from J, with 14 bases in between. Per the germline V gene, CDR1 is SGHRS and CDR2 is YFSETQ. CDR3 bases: TGCGCCAGCAGCTTGGTGCTGGGGGGTGGTGATACGCAGTATTTT. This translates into CASSLVLGGGDTQYF. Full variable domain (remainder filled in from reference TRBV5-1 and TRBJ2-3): KAGVTQTPRYLIKTRGQQVTLSCSPISGHRSVSWYQQTPGQGLQFLFEYFSETQRNKGNFPGRFSGRQFSNSRSEMNVSTLELGDSALYLCASSLVLGGGDTQYFGPGTRLTVL.

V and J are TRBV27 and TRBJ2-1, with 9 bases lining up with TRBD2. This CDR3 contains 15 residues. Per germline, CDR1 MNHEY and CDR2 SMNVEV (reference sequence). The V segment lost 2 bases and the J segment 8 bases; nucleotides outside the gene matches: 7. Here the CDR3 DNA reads TGTGCCAGCAGTTTAGGGGCTAGCGGGGAGTATGAGCAGTTCTTC. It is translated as CASSLGASGEYEQFF.

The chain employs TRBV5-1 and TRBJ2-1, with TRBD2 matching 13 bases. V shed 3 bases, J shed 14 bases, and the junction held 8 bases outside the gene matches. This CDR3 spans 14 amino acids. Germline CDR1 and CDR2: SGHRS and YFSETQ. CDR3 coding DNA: TGCGCCAGCAGCTCCGGACTAGCGGGAGTTCCTAAGTTCTTC. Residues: CASSSGLAGVPKFF.

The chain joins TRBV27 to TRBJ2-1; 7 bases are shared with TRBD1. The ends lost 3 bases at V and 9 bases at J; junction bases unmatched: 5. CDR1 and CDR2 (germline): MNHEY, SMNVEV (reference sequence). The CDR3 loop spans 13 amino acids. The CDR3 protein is CASSFGQALEQFF. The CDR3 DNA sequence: TGTGCCAGCAGTTTCGGACAGGCGCTTGAGCAGTTCTTC.

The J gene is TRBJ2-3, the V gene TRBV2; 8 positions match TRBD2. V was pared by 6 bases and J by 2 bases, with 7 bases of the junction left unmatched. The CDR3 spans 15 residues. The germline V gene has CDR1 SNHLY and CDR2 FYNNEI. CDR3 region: CASRQERGPTDTQYF. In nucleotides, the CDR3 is TGTGCCAGCAGACAGGAGCGGGGGCCCACAGATACGCAGTATTTT.

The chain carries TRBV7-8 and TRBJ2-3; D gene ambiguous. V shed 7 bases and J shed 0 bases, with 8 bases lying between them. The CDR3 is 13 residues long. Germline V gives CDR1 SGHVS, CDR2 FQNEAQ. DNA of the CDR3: TGTGCCAGCACCCTAGGGAGCACAGATACGCAGTATTTT. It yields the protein CASTLGSTDTQYF.

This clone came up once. The CDR3 spells CASRVDGMNTEAFF. The CDR3 DNA follows: TGTGCCAGCAGAGTGGACGGTATGAACACTGAAGCTTTCTTT. The chain carries TRBV5-4 and TRBJ1-1, with no clear D. Germline V gene sequence: CDR1 SGHNT, CDR2 YYREEE (reference sequence). Trimming removed 5 bases at V and 0 bases at J, with 11 bases between. The CDR3 totals 14 residues.

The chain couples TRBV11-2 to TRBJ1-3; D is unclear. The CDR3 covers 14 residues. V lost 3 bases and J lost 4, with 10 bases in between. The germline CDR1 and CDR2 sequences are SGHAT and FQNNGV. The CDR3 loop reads CASSLEGGGNTIYF. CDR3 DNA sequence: TGTGCCAGCAGCTTGGAGGGCGGCGGAAACACCATATATTTT. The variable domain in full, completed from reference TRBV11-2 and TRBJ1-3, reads EAGVAQSPRYKIIEKRQSVAFWCNPISGHATLYWYQQILGQGPKLLIQFQNNGVVDDSQLPKDRFSAERLKGVDSTLKIQPAKLEDSAVYLCASSLEGGGNTIYFGEGSWLTVV.

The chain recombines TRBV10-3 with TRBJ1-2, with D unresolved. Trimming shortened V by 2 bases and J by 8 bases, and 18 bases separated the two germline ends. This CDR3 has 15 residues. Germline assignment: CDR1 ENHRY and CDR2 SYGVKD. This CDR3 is CAISEQREGMEGYTF. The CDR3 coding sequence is TGTGCCATCAGTGAGCAGAGGGAAGGGATGGAGGGCTACACCTTC.

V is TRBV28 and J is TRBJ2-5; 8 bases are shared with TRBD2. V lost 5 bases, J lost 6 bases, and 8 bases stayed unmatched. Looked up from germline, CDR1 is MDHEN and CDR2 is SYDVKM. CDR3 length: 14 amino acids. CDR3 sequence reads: CASSQRGGTQTQYF. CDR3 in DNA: TGTGCCAGCAGTCAACGCGGGGGGACGCAGACCCAGTACTTC. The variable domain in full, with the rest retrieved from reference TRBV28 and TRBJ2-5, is DVKVTQSSRYLVKRTGEKVFLECVQDMDHENMFWYRQDPGLGLRLIYFSYDVKMKEKGDIPEGYSVSREKKERFSLILESASTNQTSMYLCASSQRGGTQTQYFGPGTRLLVL.

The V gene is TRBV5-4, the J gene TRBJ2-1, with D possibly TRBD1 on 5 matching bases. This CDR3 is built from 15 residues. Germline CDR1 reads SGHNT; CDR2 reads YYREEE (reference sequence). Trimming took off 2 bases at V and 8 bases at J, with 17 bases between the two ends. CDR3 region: CASSFQGVVQDEQFF. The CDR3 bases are TGTGCCAGCAGCTTCCAGGGTGTAGTACAAGATGAGCAGTTCTTC.

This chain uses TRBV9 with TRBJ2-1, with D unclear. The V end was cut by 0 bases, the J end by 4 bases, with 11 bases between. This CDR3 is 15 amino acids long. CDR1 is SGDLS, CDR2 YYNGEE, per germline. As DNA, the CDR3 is TGTGCCAGCAGCGTAGCGGCGGACGTGTACAATGAGCAGTTCTTC. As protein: CASSVAADVYNEQFF.

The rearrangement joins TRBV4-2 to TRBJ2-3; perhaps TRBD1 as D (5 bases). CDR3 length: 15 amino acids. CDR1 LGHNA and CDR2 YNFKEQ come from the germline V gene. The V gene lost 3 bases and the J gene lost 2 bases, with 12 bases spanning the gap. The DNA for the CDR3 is TGTGCCAGCAGCCAGGCTCAGGGCGACACAGATACGCAGTATTTT. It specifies CASSQAQGDTDTQYF.

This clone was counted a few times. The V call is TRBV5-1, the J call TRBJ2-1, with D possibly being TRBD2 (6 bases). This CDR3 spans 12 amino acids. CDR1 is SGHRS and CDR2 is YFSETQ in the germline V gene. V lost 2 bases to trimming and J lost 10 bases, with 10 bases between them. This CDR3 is CASSFSGREQFF. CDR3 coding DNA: TGCGCCAGCAGCTTCTCTGGGAGGGAGCAGTTCTTC.

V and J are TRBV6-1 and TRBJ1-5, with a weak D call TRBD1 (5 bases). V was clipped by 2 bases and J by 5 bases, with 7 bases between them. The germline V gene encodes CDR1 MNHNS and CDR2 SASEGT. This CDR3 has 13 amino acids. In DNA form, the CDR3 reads TGTGCCAGCAGTGAATGGGGGTATCAGCCCCAGCATTTT. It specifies CASSEWGYQPQHF.

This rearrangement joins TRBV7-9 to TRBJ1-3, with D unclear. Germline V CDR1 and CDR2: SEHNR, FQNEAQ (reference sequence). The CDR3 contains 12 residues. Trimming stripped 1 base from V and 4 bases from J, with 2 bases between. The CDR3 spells CASSLDGNTIYF. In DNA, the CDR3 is TGTGCCAGCAGCTTAGACGGAAACACCATATATTTT.

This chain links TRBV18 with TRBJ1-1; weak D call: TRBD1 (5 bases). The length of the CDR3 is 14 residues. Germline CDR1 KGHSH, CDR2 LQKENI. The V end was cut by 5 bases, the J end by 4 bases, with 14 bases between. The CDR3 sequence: CASSVGRTSTEAFF. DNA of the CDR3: TGTGCCAGCTCAGTGGGACGGACCTCCACTGAAGCTTTCTTT.

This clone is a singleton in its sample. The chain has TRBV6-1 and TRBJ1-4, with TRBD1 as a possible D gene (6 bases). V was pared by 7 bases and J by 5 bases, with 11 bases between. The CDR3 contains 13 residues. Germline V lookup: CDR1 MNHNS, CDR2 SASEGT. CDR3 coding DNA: TGTGCCAGCACGAACAGGGAAAATGAAAAACTGTTTTTT. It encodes CASTNRENEKLFF.

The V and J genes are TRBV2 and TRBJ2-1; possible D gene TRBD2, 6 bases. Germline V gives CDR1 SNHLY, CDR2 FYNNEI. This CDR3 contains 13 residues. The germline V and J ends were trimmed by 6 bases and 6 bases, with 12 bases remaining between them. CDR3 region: CASSKTRFNEQFF. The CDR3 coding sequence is TGTGCCAGCAGCAAGACTAGATTCAATGAGCAGTTCTTC.

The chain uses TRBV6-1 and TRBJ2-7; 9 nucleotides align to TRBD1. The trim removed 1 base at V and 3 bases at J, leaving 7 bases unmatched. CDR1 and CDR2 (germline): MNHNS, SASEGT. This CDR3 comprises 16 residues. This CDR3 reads CASSEVWTGVLYEQYF. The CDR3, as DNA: TGTGCCAGCAGTGAAGTTTGGACAGGGGTCCTCTACGAGCAGTACTTC.